Below, 28 T cell receptor beta chains from the same sample are listed, as sequenced in a study of cytomegalovirus exposure and HLA in healthy donors. Vbeta (60) and Jbeta (13) primers were used in the PCR. Clones were sequenced by immunoSEQ multiplex PCR, and TCRdb holds only the in-frame ones, with some missing. The sample contains about 150,000 clones, around three quarters of which appear only once. Specimen: PBMCs. These receptors came from a male donor in good health and CMV-seronegative.

The chain is built from TRBV6-5 and TRBJ2-2; TRBD1 matches 7 bases. CDR3 length: 14 residues. J lost 0 bases, V lost 10 bases, and 5 bases had no gene match. The germline V gene encodes CDR1 MNHEY and CDR2 SVGAGI. In nucleotides, the CDR3 is TGTGCCACCACCACAGGGGCGAACACCGGGGAGCTGTTTTTT. This sequence encodes CATTTGANTGELFF.

This clone has only a few counts. The chain is built from TRBV29-1 and TRBJ2-3; D unresolved. Trimming cost V 5 bases and J 7 bases, with 7 bases left between them. This CDR3 contains 10 residues. Germline V gives CDR1 SQVTM, CDR2 ANQGSEA. As DNA, the CDR3 is TGCAGCGTTTGGGCGAATACGCAGTATTTT. Translation gives CSVWANTQYF.

In its sample, this clone was seen a few times. The rearrangement joins TRBV21-1 to TRBJ2-3; the table assigns TRBD2, which was not confirmed against the DNA. TRBV21-1 is a documented pseudogene. The CDR3 is 19 residues long. The CDR3 loop is CASSSPRTSGGEGTDTQYF. The DNA of the CDR3 is TGTGCCAGCAGCTCTCCCCGGACTAGCGGGGGGGAAGGCACAGATACGCAGTATTTT.

The V and J genes are TRBV21-1 and TRBJ2-3; the table names TRBD2, a call not compared with the DNA. TRBV21-1 is a listed pseudogene. There are 18 residues in the CDR3. In nucleotides, the CDR3 is TGTGCCAGCAGCGATTGTTCGGCTAGCGGGAGGAAGACAGATACGCAGTATTTT. Protein sequence: CASSDCSASGRKTDTQYF.

V and J are TRBV6-6 and TRBJ1-1, with D uncertain. Germline V gene lookup returns CDR1 MNHNY and CDR2 SVGAGI (reference sequence). This CDR3 has 12 amino acids. Trimming pared 0 bases from V and 3 bases from J, leaving 2 bases between. The CDR3 here is CASSYSDTEAFF. For the CDR3, the DNA is TGTGCCAGCAGTTACTCCGACACTGAAGCTTTCTTT.

V and J are TRBV2 and TRBJ1-5; D may be TRBD1 (6 bases). The CDR3 is 13 amino acids. Trimming shortened V by 5 bases and J by 3 bases, and 8 bases separated the two germline ends. The germline V gene encodes CDR1 SNHLY and CDR2 FYNNEI. The CDR3 DNA follows: TGTGCCAGCAGTCAGGGACACAATCAGCCCCAGCATTTT. Protein: CASSQGHNQPQHF.

This chain uses TRBV19 with TRBJ2-1; 13 bases are shared with TRBD2. Germline trimming cut 5 bases from V and 6 bases from J; bases unmatched to any gene: 4. CDR1 and CDR2 from the germline V gene are LNHDA and SQIVND (reference sequence). There are 15 residues in the CDR3. CDR3 sequence: CASSWGTSGVNEQFF. In DNA form, the CDR3 reads TGTGCCAGTAGTTGGGGGACTAGCGGGGTCAATGAGCAGTTCTTC.

The chain joins TRBV7-2 to TRBJ2-2; D is undetermined. The length of the CDR3 is 16 residues. V gave up 4 bases and J gave up 5 bases, with 17 bases separating them. Germline V gives CDR1 SGHTA, CDR2 FQGNSA. CDR3 sequence reads: CASSSLSPTGTGELFF. The CDR3 bases are TGTGCCAGCAGCTCCCTATCGCCTACCGGGACCGGGGAGCTGTTTTTT.

The chain is built from TRBV19 and TRBJ1-1, with D unclear. The CDR3 loop spans 13 amino acids. Trimming stripped 9 bases from V and 6 bases from J, with 17 bases between. Germline values: CDR1 LNHDA, CDR2 SQIVND (reference sequence). The CDR3 loop reads CASLPAARSEAFF. DNA of the CDR3: TGTGCCAGCCTTCCGGCGGCTCGTTCTGAAGCTTTCTTT.

The chain employs TRBV28 and TRBJ2-5; 8 bases fit TRBD1. Trimming cost V 3 bases and J 3 bases; bases outside gene matches: 3. The germline gives CDR1 MDHEN, CDR2 SYDVKM. The CDR3 has 14 residues. In DNA form, the CDR3 reads TGTGCCAGCAGTTTCGGACAGGGAAAAGAGACCCAGTACTTC. It codes for CASSFGQGKETQYF.

The rearrangement uses TRBV9 and TRBJ2-1, with 11 bases that match TRBD1. The CDR3 is 18 residues long. Trimming at V came to 0 bases and at J to 0 bases, leaving 5 bases not matched to a gene. Germline V gene lookup returns CDR1 SGDLS and CDR2 YYNGEE. In DNA, the CDR3 is TGTGCCAGCAGCGTAGGGGGACAGGGGGGGAGCTCCTACAATGAGCAGTTCTTC. This gives the protein CASSVGGQGGSSYNEQFF.

V is TRBV19 and J is TRBJ2-1; TRBD1 aligns across 9 bases. This CDR3 spans 12 amino acids. CDR1 and CDR2 (germline): LNHDA, SQIVND (reference sequence). V gave up 9 bases and J gave up 6 bases; unmatched junction bases: 3. CDR3 region: CASRDRVNEQFF. CDR3 sequence (DNA): TGTGCCAGCCGGGACAGGGTCAATGAGCAGTTCTTC.

The table lists this clone with a count of one. The chain has TRBV5-1 and TRBJ1-1; D may be TRBD1 (6 bases). Germline V gene data show CDR1 as SGHRS and CDR2 as YFSETQ. There are 14 residues in the CDR3. V lost 4 bases and J lost 0, with 10 bases in between. The CDR3 loop is CASSRQAVNTEAFF. CDR3 in DNA: TGCGCCAGCAGCAGACAGGCTGTGAACACTGAAGCTTTCTTT.

This chain connects TRBV4-3 to TRBJ2-3; the match to TRBD2 covers 8 bases. This CDR3 region has 16 residues. V shed 1 base and J 4 bases; nucleotides not matched to a gene: 7. Germline CDR1 LGHNA, CDR2 YSLEER. The CDR3 DNA is TGCGCCAGCAGCCAAGTGTCGGCGGGAGGTTCAGATACGCAGTATTTT. It codes for CASSQVSAGGSDTQYF.

The chain uses TRBV4-2 and TRBJ2-7; TRBD1 matches at 7 bases. The J segment lost 0 bases and the V segment lost 4 bases, leaving 6 bases of the junction unmatched. Germline assignment: CDR1 LGHNA and CDR2 YNFKEQ. The CDR3 is 15 residues long. The CDR3 loop is CASSRPTGTSYEQYF. CDR3 DNA: TGTGCCAGCAGCCGCCCGACAGGGACCTCCTACGAGCAGTACTTC.

The chain carries TRBV11-2 and TRBJ2-7; possibly TRBD1 for D (6 bases). Germline lookup yields CDR1 SGHAT and CDR2 FQNNGV. The CDR3 totals 15 residues. V dropped 2 bases and J dropped 0 bases, with 11 bases sitting between them. CDR3 amino acids: CASSLTGTDSYEQYF. The CDR3 DNA sequence: TGTGCCAGCAGCTTAACAGGGACCGACTCCTACGAGCAGTACTTC.

This clone was seen once. The V and J genes are TRBV10-3 and TRBJ1-1; TRBD1 might be the D (5 bases). V lost 4 bases, J lost 3 bases, and 18 bases lay in between. CDR3 size: 16 residues. The V gene's germline CDR1 is ENHRY and CDR2 SYGVKD. The CDR3 DNA reads TGTGCCATCAGTGGGGGCCTGGCCCTTGAGGACACTGAAGCTTTCTTT. Its protein product is CAISGGLALEDTEAFF.

The chain recombines TRBV2 with TRBJ1-5; tentatively, D is TRBD1 (5 bases). V lost 3 bases to trimming and J lost 0 bases, with 9 bases between them. Germline V lookup: CDR1 SNHLY, CDR2 FYNNEI. The length of the CDR3 is 15 residues. This CDR3 reads CASSEQGYSNQPQHF. The CDR3 nucleotides read TGTGCCAGCAGTGAGCAGGGATATAGCAATCAGCCCCAGCATTTT.

The V call is TRBV7-3, the J call TRBJ2-7; 13 nucleotides match TRBD2. The CDR3 runs 15 residues. Per the germline V gene, CDR1 is SGHTA and CDR2 is FQGTGA. J gave up 1 base and V 5 bases, and 2 bases lay outside the gene matches. The chain's CDR3 is CASSPGLAGSYEQYF. For the CDR3, the DNA is TGTGCCAGCAGCCCGGGACTAGCGGGGTCCTACGAGCAGTACTTC.

The V gene is TRBV4-1, the J gene TRBJ2-3; D is perhaps TRBD2 (6 bases). Germline CDR1 reads MGHRA; CDR2 reads YSYEKL. The CDR3 extends over 15 amino acids. Trimming cost V 4 bases and J 4 bases, with 15 bases left between them. The CDR3 sequence: CASSRGVVGPDTQYF. In DNA form, the CDR3 reads TGCGCCAGCAGCCGGGGGGTGGTGGGCCCAGATACGCAGTATTTT.

This clone was detected only a few times. V gene TRBV7-8 combines with J gene TRBJ1-3; possibly TRBD1 for D (6 bases). Per germline, CDR1 SGHVS and CDR2 FQNEAQ. The CDR3 runs to 15 residues. V was cut by 4 bases and J by 8 bases, with 18 bases left in between. As DNA, the CDR3 is TGTGCCAGCAGCTCAAGGGGGGGGGCGGAGGACACCATATATTTT. It codes for CASSSRGGAEDTIYF.

V and J are TRBV7-9 and TRBJ2-7; D unresolved. V dropped 1 base and J dropped 3 bases, with 4 bases sitting between them. The CDR3 length is 12 residues. Germline V gene data show CDR1 as SEHNR and CDR2 as FQNEAQ (reference sequence). CDR3 protein: CASSLELYEQYF. The DNA of the CDR3 is TGTGCCAGCAGCTTAGAGCTCTACGAGCAGTACTTC.

This chain uses TRBV28 with TRBJ2-5, with D uncertain. The tail of the sequence fits TRBJ2-7 better, so the J call may be wrong. CDR3 size: 12 residues. CDR1 MDHEN and CDR2 SYDVKM come from the germline V gene. CDR3 DNA sequence: TGTGCCAGCAGTTTAGAACCCTACGAGCAGTACTTC. Its translation is CASSLEPYEQYF.

The chain carries TRBV11-2 and TRBJ1-2; D is possibly TRBD1 (5 bases). CDR3 size: 15 residues. V was trimmed by 1 base and J by 2 bases, leaving 11 bases between them. CDR1 SGHAT and CDR2 FQNNGV come from the germline V gene. For the CDR3, the DNA is TGTGCCAGCAGCTTAGGTGCGGGGGGAAACTATGGCTACACCTTC. This gives the protein CASSLGAGGNYGYTF.

The chain employs TRBV5-5 and TRBJ2-1; TRBD2 aligns across 14 bases. The CDR3 sequence is 18 residues long. Germline loops: CDR1 SGHKS, CDR2 YYEKEE (reference sequence). V dropped 2 bases and J dropped 9; count of bases not matched to a gene: 13. The CDR3 region has the DNA TGTGCCAGCAGCTTAGGGACTAGCGGGAGATTAGGGGGTGTTGAGCAGTTCTTC. Translating it yields CASSLGTSGRLGGVEQFF.

Here the CDR3 reads CASTMGGSRGGNTIYF. In DNA form, the CDR3 reads TGTGCCAGCACCATGGGGGGTTCTAGGGGCGGAAACACCATATATTTT. The rearrangement joins TRBV28 to TRBJ1-3, with a tentative D call TRBD1 (5 bases). Per the germline V gene, CDR1 is MDHEN and CDR2 is SYDVKM. The CDR3 covers 16 residues. V shed 7 bases and J shed 4 bases, with 20 bases lying between them.

The J gene is TRBJ1-1, the V gene TRBV2; 7 nucleotides agree with TRBD1. The CDR3 extends over 14 amino acids. J lost 4 bases, V lost 8 bases, and 10 bases had no gene match. Germline V CDR1 and CDR2: SNHLY, FYNNEI. CDR3 amino acids: CASSGQAGTTEAFF. The CDR3 DNA follows: TGTGCCAGCTCCGGACAGGCCGGTACCACTGAAGCTTTCTTT. Full variable domain (outside the CDR3, taken from reference TRBV2 and TRBJ1-1): EPEVTQTPSHQVTQMGQEVILRCVPISNHLYFYWYRQILGQKVEFLVSFYNNEISEKSEIFDDQFSVERPDGSNFTLKIRSTKLEDSAMYFCASSGQAGTTEAFFGQGTRLTVV.

The chain links TRBV28 to TRBJ1-5, with TRBD1 matching 8 bases. V dropped 5 bases and J dropped 7; count of bases not matched to a gene: 13. This CDR3 region has 16 residues. Germline CDR1 reads MDHEN; CDR2 reads SYDVKM. CDR3 residues: CASSRPQGAPTQPQHF. CDR3 sequence (DNA): TGTGCCAGCAGTCGTCCTCAGGGGGCCCCGACCCAGCCCCAGCATTTT.